This T cell receptor (beta chain) was captured in a study of beta chain features in type 1 diabetes. About the study: Comparable age, gender and cell yields were observed in patients relative to healthy donors. Findings and limits, study-wide: Unsettled here was the matter of whether HLA type influences TCRB rearrangement.

Concerning this clone: The antigen remains undetermined.

Germline values: CDR1 SGHAT, CDR2 FQDESV (reference sequence). The CDR3 has 14 amino acids. V lost 5 bases and J lost 1; bases outside the gene matches: 2. Reverse transcribing all isolated RNA meant expressed TCRB transcripts were sequenced. Libraries were prepared by immunoSEQ multiplex PCR; TCRdb keeps only in-frame clonotypes and omits some of them. The repertoire consists of around 350,000 clones, with approximately 12% occurring once and the leading ten covering roughly 0.017%. The chain combines TRBV11-1 with TRBJ1-5, with 7 bases fitting TRBD1. The sequence was obtained from a young man in good health. The sequenced sample consisted of naive CD4+ T cells from blood. The CDR3 sequence is CASSQDRSNQPQHF. In DNA, the CDR3 is TGTGCCAGCAGCCAGGACAGGAGCAATCAGCCCCAGCATTTT.